This TCR beta chain comes out of a study of Ad26.COV2.S vaccination and SARS-CoV-2 variants. This clone was counted a single time. Its specificity is not known. Study observations and caveats: Quantification of TCR breadth and depth may have yielded underestimates of total T cell responses. Vaccine recipients posted higher spike-specific TCR breadth than their placebo counterparts. Reported findings describe substantial breadth in spike-specific CD8+ and CD4+ T cell responses following vaccination.

Sequencing was performed with immunoSEQ multiplex PCR; in TCRdb, only in-frame clones are kept and a portion is missing. The data show around 340,000 clones, about 88% seen once. Trimming shortened V by 3 bases and J by 4 bases, and 12 bases separated the two germline ends. CDR3 size: 14 residues. Germline CDR1 reads KGHSH; CDR2 reads LQKENI. Treatment in this sample: 15 to 20 received Ad26.COV2.S at low or high dose, single or two shots; several received placebo; per-sample allocation not given. Samples came from day 63 after the first vaccine or placebo injection. The administered vaccine (an Ad26 vector) expressed Wuhan-strain SARS-CoV-2 spike.

The source of this sequence is a person aged 18 to 65 who received the Ad26.COV2.S COVID-19 vaccine or a placebo. This chain connects TRBV18 to TRBJ1-1; no reliable D call. Here the sequenced sample was peripheral blood, taken in a trial of Ad26.COV2.S vaccine versus placebo. The CDR3 nucleotides are TGTGCCAGCTCACCGCCCATGAGGAGCACTGAAGCTTTCTTT. This translates into CASSPPMRSTEAFF.